In its sample, the clone carrying this T cell receptor (beta chain) was seen many times. The data derive from a study of T cell repertoires in cytomegalovirus infection. The CDR3 is 15 residues long. Germline CDR1 MNHEY, CDR2 SVGAGI. Deletions cut 8 bases from V and 3 bases from J, with 20 bases between. Each CDR3 protein is one row after TCRdb ran MiXCR on the reads. The repertoire holds around 350,000 distinct CDR3 sequences, with roughly 18% as singletons. This chain connects TRBV6-5 to TRBJ2-7; D is perhaps TRBD1 (6 bases). Source material: PBMCs. The source of this sequence is a human donor in good health (CMV status not recorded). Some clones in this sample may be carry-over from other donors' samples. CDR3 residues: CASSPYPSTGYEQYF. CDR3 DNA: TGTGCCAGCTCGCCTTACCCCTCGACAGGCTACGAGCAGTACTTC.